These 4 T cell receptor beta chains share one sample of origin, sequenced in a study of blood T cell repertoires in COVID-19. TCRdb keeps only in-frame clones here, not all; method: immunoSEQ multiplex PCR. The table includes about 140,000 clones, more than 70% detected once. Sequencing was done on a sample of PBMCs or T cells enriched from blood (not recorded which). The receptors were sampled from a man in his forties with acute COVID-19.

The chain employs TRBV25-1 and TRBJ2-1, with a possible D match to TRBD2 (7 bases). The CDR3 has 17 residues. Per the germline V gene, CDR1 is MGHDK and CDR2 is SYGVNS. Trimming took off 8 bases at V and 8 bases at J, with 28 bases between the two ends. This CDR3 reads CASQDTRGGSVVDEQFF. The CDR3 bases are TGTGCCAGCCAGGACACAAGGGGGGGAAGCGTCGTCGATGAGCAGTTCTTC.

The chain carries TRBV6-5 and TRBJ2-7; tentatively, D is TRBD1 (6 bases). CDR1 and CDR2 from the germline V gene are MNHEY and SVGAGI. The V gene lost 5 bases and the J gene lost 2 bases, with 13 bases spanning the gap. The CDR3 runs 14 residues. DNA for the CDR3: TGTGCCAGCAGTAGAAGCCGACAGGCCTACGAGCAGTACTTC. Encoded protein: CASSRSRQAYEQYF.

V and J are TRBV30 and TRBJ2-1; TRBD1 is a possible D gene (5 bases). The V gene's germline CDR1 is GTSNPN and CDR2 SVGIG (reference sequence). The CDR3 covers 13 residues. The V end lost 1 base, the J end lost 6 bases, and 10 bases lay between the germline ends. CDR3 nucleotides: TGTGCCTGGAGTGCTGGGGCTAGCAATGAGCAGTTCTTC. It is translated as CAWSAGASNEQFF.

V and J are TRBV3-1 (or the pseudogene TRBV3-2) and TRBJ2-2; TRBD2 aligns across 9 bases. The CDR3 covers 15 residues. CDR1 LGHDT and CDR2 YNNKEL come from the germline V gene (reference sequence). With 6 bases clipped from V and 7 bases from J, the junction kept 9 bases outside the gene matches. The CDR3 loop reads CASSPTLAGIGELFF. The CDR3 bases are TGTGCCAGCAGTCCGACCCTAGCGGGGATCGGGGAGCTGTTTTTT.